The 32 T cell receptor beta chains reported below all come from one sample, sequenced in a study of Ad26.COV2.S vaccination and SARS-CoV-2 variants. The assay was immunoSEQ multiplex PCR, and TCRdb's table has in-frame clones only and misses some. The sample consists of about 350,000 clones, 80% to 90% of them appearing once. Treatment in this sample: around 19 received Ad26.COV2.S at low or high dose, single or two shots; roughly five received placebo; per-sample allocation not given. Sampling was performed 63 days after the first vaccine or placebo injection. This material consisted of peripheral blood, taken in a trial of Ad26.COV2.S vaccine versus placebo. These receptor sequences come from a person between 18 and 65 years old who received the Ad26.COV2.S COVID-19 vaccine or a placebo.

V and J are TRBV1 and TRBJ1-6. TRBV1 has pseudogene status. This CDR3 contains 18 residues. CDR3 loop: CTSSQDCSGDSYNSPLHF. The DNA for the CDR3 is TGCACCAGCAGCCAAGATTGTTCGGGGGACTCCTATAATTCACCCCTCCACTTT.

This sequence joins TRBV5-1 and TRBJ2-1; 10 nucleotides agree with TRBD2. The length of the CDR3 is 20 residues. Germline values: CDR1 SGHRS, CDR2 YFSETQ. Germline trimming cut 4 bases from V and 7 bases from J; bases unmatched to any gene: 23. CDR3 nucleotide sequence: TGCGCCAGCAGCCCCCCCCCTAGCGGGGGCGTGATTATCCCCTTGAATGAGCAGTTCTTC. Its protein product is CASSPPPSGGVIIPLNEQFF.

The CDR3 bases are TGTGCCAGCAGCTTAGTCAGGGGAAGAGGGGTACAAGAGACCCAGTACTTC. Protein sequence: CASSLVRGRGVQETQYF. V is TRBV7-2 and J is TRBJ2-5, with D perhaps TRBD1 (6 bases). This CDR3 region has 17 residues. Between the trimmed V and J ends, which lost 1 base and 2 bases, there was a span of 17 bases. CDR1 SGHTA and CDR2 FQGNSA come from the germline V gene.

The chain couples TRBV19 to TRBJ2-1; 10 bases fit TRBD2. The CDR3 contains 16 residues. Trimming cost V 5 bases and J 8 bases; bases outside gene matches: 12. The germline CDR1 and CDR2 sequences are LNHDA and SQIVND (reference sequence). CDR3 nucleotide sequence: TGTGCCAGTAGTCCCTTGGCTAGCGGGAGTTGGGATGAGCAGTTCTTC. Translation gives CASSPLASGSWDEQFF.

The chain recombines TRBV7-2 with TRBJ2-2, with D possibly being TRBD1 or TRBD2 (6 bases each). This CDR3 has 15 amino acids. CDR1 is SGHTA, CDR2 FQGNSA, per germline. Trimming took 5 bases from V and 4 from J, leaving 14 bases between them. The CDR3 coding sequence is TGTGCCAGCAGCCGGGGGCTAGGGGGCACCGGGGAGCTGTTTTTT. It is translated as CASSRGLGGTGELFF.

This clone came up once. The V and J genes are TRBV11-2 and TRBJ2-2; D could derive from TRBD1 or TRBD2 (5 bases each). This CDR3 is 15 amino acids long. The V gene lost 4 bases and the J gene lost 9 bases, with 18 bases spanning the gap. Germline loops: CDR1 SGHAT, CDR2 FQNNGV. CDR3 sequence (DNA): TGTGCCAGCAGCTCCGGGACGCCCCTGGCCCGGGAGCTGTTTTTT. Its translation is CASSSGTPLARELFF.

The chain has TRBV18 and TRBJ2-1; D is ambiguous. V was clipped by 2 bases and J by 1 base, with 9 bases between them. CDR1 is KGHSH, CDR2 LQKENI, per germline. This CDR3 region has 15 residues. This chain's CDR3 is CASSPFPGSYNEQFF. CDR3 coding DNA: TGTGCCAGCTCACCATTCCCCGGATCCTACAATGAGCAGTTCTTC.

The chain employs TRBV15 and TRBJ2-5; 11 bases are a match to TRBD1. From germline, CDR1 is LNHNV and CDR2 YYDKDF (reference sequence). The V gene end was trimmed by 3 bases and the J gene end by 5 bases; junction bases not matched to a gene: 8. The CDR3 spans 16 residues. As DNA, the CDR3 is TGTGCCACCAGCAGTGAAGGACAGGGGGCTTGGGAGACCCAGTACTTC. Translating gives CATSSEGQGAWETQYF. The variable domain in full, completed from reference TRBV15 and TRBJ2-5, reads DAMVIQNPRYQVTQFGKPVTLSCSQTLNHNVMYWYQQKSSQAPKLLFHYYDKDFNNEADTPDNFQSRRPNTSFCFLDIRSPGLGDTAMYLCATSSEGQGAWETQYFGPGTRLLVL.

The chain links TRBV15 to TRBJ2-5; 10 nucleotides agree with TRBD2. In germline, CDR1 is LNHNV, CDR2 YYDKDF (reference sequence). The CDR3 contains 15 residues. Trimming cost V 5 bases and J 2 bases; bases outside gene matches: 5. CDR3 nucleotides: TGTGCCACCAGCTTACGGACTAGCGGACAAGAGACCCAGTACTTC. Protein sequence: CATSLRTSGQETQYF.

J is TRBJ1-4 and V is TRBV5-5, with D uncertain. V dropped 1 base and J dropped 8 bases, with 6 bases sitting between them. This CDR3 has 12 residues. In germline, CDR1 is SGHKS, CDR2 YYEKEE (reference sequence). The CDR3 reads CASSLRGEKLFF. The DNA for the CDR3 is TGTGCCAGCAGCTTGAGAGGCGAAAAACTGTTTTTT.

The chain carries TRBV29-1 and TRBJ1-3; D may be TRBD1 (5 bases). The CDR3 has 13 amino acids. Germline values: CDR1 SQVTM, CDR2 ANQGSEA. V was clipped by 4 bases and J by 2 bases, with 9 bases between them. The CDR3 protein is CSVGAGTGNTIYF. CDR3 in DNA: TGCAGCGTTGGGGCAGGGACTGGAAACACCATATATTTT.

This chain connects TRBV28 to TRBJ2-1, with a possible D match to TRBD1 (5 bases). Germline lookup yields CDR1 MDHEN and CDR2 SYDVKM. Trimming stripped 3 bases from V and 8 bases from J, with 20 bases between. This CDR3 region has 16 residues. The CDR3 sequence: CASSFPMGPRTHEQFF. CDR3 coding DNA: TGTGCCAGCAGTTTCCCCATGGGGCCTCGTACCCATGAGCAGTTCTTC. Full variable domain (missing parts from reference TRBV28 and TRBJ2-1): DVKVTQSSRYLVKRTGEKVFLECVQDMDHENMFWYRQDPGLGLRLIYFSYDVKMKEKGDIPEGYSVSREKKERFSLILESASTNQTSMYLCASSFPMGPRTHEQFFGPGTRLTVL.

This sequence joins TRBV19 and TRBJ2-6; D unresolved. There are 16 residues in the CDR3. The germline V gene has CDR1 LNHDA and CDR2 SQIVND (reference sequence). V lost 7 bases to trimming and J lost 0 bases, with 13 bases between them. In nucleotides, the CDR3 is TGTGCCAGTATTAACCCCGGTGTCTCTGGGGCCAACGTCCTGACTTTC. Residues: CASINPGVSGANVLTF.

The chain couples TRBV9 to TRBJ2-3, with D possibly TRBD1 on 6 matching bases. The CDR3 sequence is 14 residues long. Germline-derived CDR1 and CDR2 are SGDLS and YYNGEE. The V end lost 4 bases, the J end lost 3 bases, and 12 bases lay between the germline ends. CDR3 DNA: TGTGCCAGCAGCATGACAGGTTCAACAGATACGCAGTATTTT. This translates into CASSMTGSTDTQYF.

The chain combines TRBV28 with TRBJ2-2; D remains ambiguous. The CDR3 loop spans 12 amino acids. The germline V gene has CDR1 MDHEN and CDR2 SYDVKM. Trimming shortened V by 7 bases and J by 4 bases, and 7 bases separated the two germline ends. For the CDR3, the DNA is TGTGCCAGCATAAGGGCCACCGGGGAGCTGTTTTTT. Protein sequence: CASIRATGELFF.

This chain connects TRBV7-9 to TRBJ1-2; weak D call: TRBD1 (5 bases). CDR3 size: 14 residues. The V gene's germline CDR1 is SEHNR and CDR2 FQNEAQ (reference sequence). V was clipped by 5 bases and J by 4 bases, with 14 bases between them. The CDR3 DNA sequence: TGTGCCAGCAGCCCCGGGGCCCGACCCTATGGCTACACCTTC. It translates to CASSPGARPYGYTF.

The CDR3 DNA follows: TGTGCCAGCAGAATACGGACAGCCAATGAGCAGTTCTTC. Its translation is CASRIRTANEQFF. The chain carries TRBV27 and TRBJ2-1, with D tentatively TRBD1 (6 bases). Germline V gene lookup returns CDR1 MNHEY and CDR2 SMNVEV (reference sequence). Trimming cost V 6 bases and J 6 bases, with 12 bases left between them. The CDR3 sequence is 13 residues long.

The chain has TRBV18 and TRBJ2-7; no clear D. Germline V gene data show CDR1 as KGHSH and CDR2 as LQKENI. V was shortened by 1 base and J by 5 bases, with 6 bases between the two germline ends. CDR3 size: 12 residues. CDR3 region: CASSPLMDEQYF. The CDR3 bases are TGTGCCAGCTCACCACTAATGGACGAGCAGTACTTC.

The rearrangement joins TRBV7-9 to TRBJ2-3, with TRBD1 matching 10 bases. CDR1 is SEHNR and CDR2 is FQNEAQ in the germline V gene (reference sequence). The CDR3 extends over 15 amino acids. The V and J ends lost 4 bases and 1 base, in that order; junction bases with no gene match: 2. In DNA, the CDR3 is TGTGCCAGCAGCTCCGGACAGGGGGGCACAGATACGCAGTATTTT. Amino acids: CASSSGQGGTDTQYF.

The J gene is TRBJ2-7, the V gene TRBV7-2; 9 bases are shared with TRBD1. This CDR3 contains 15 residues. The trim removed 1 base at V and 3 bases at J, leaving 4 bases unmatched. Germline CDR1 and CDR2: SGHTA and FQGNSA. The CDR3 spells CASSLDRGPYYEQYF. The CDR3 bases are TGTGCCAGCAGCTTAGACAGGGGGCCATACTACGAGCAGTACTTC.

This clone was counted a few times. The chain's CDR3 is CASSYPANEQFF. DNA of the CDR3: TGTGCCAGCAGTTACCCCGCGAATGAGCAGTTCTTC. V usage is TRBV6-2 or TRBV6-3 and J usage is TRBJ2-1; D gene unclear. Germline V lookup: CDR1 MNHEY, CDR2 SVGEGT. V lost 2 bases to trimming and J lost 7 bases, with 6 bases between them. This CDR3 spans 12 amino acids.

This clone was detected only a few times. This chain connects TRBV6-5 to TRBJ2-5, with D perhaps TRBD1 (6 bases). Per germline, CDR1 MNHEY and CDR2 SVGAGI. The CDR3 totals 14 residues. V lost 4 bases to trimming and J lost 5 bases, with 14 bases between them. CDR3 coding DNA: TGTGCCAGCAGTTCAAGGACAGCCTGGGAGACCCAGTACTTC. Translated: CASSSRTAWETQYF.

The V call is TRBV5-6, the J call TRBJ2-7; no clear D. The CDR3 is made up of 13 amino acids. CDR1 is SGHDT, CDR2 YYEEEE, per germline. With 0 bases removed from V and 1 base from J, the gap between germline ends came to 5 bases. The chain's CDR3 is CASSLVVSYEQYF. CDR3 nucleotide sequence: TGTGCCAGCAGCTTGGTGGTGTCCTACGAGCAGTACTTC.

V and J are TRBV30 and TRBJ1-2, with D tentatively TRBD1 (5 bases). The germline V gene encodes CDR1 GTSNPN and CDR2 SVGIG (reference sequence). The CDR3 is 13 amino acids. Trimming cost V 2 bases and J 6 bases, with 13 bases left between them. The CDR3 coding sequence is TGTGCCTGGAGTCGTGGGGGTTTGGATGGCTACACCTTC. Protein sequence: CAWSRGGLDGYTF.

This clone turned up a few times. The genes are TRBV5-4 and TRBJ1-1; D possibly corresponds to TRBD1 (5 bases). Germline CDR1 SGHNT, CDR2 YYREEE (reference sequence). Trimming removed 4 bases from V and 0 bases from J, with 13 bases in between. The length of the CDR3 is 15 residues. The CDR3 DNA sequence: TGTGCCAGCAGCCAACCGACAGCGGTGAACACTGAAGCTTTCTTT. Translation: CASSQPTAVNTEAFF. The full variable domain, its missing parts supplied by reference TRBV5-4 and TRBJ1-1, is ETGVTQSPTHLIKTRGQQVTLRCSSQSGHNTVSWYQQALGQGPQFIFQYYREEENGRGNFPPRFSGLQFPNYSSELNVNALELDDSALYLCASSQPTAVNTEAFFGQGTRLTVV.

The rearrangement links TRBV5-6 to TRBJ1-2; maybe TRBD1 (5 bases). V shed 2 bases and J shed 5 bases, with 7 bases lying between them. The CDR3 runs to 12 residues. Per germline, CDR1 SGHDT and CDR2 YYEEEE. As DNA, the CDR3 is TGTGCCAGCAGCTTACAGGAGTATGGCTACACCTTC. This sequence encodes CASSLQEYGYTF.

The gene calls are TRBV6-5 and TRBJ1-1; the D gene is possibly TRBD1 (5 bases). Trimming left V 4 bases short and J 6 bases short, with 15 bases between. This CDR3 is built from 14 residues. Germline loops: CDR1 MNHEY, CDR2 SVGAGI. In nucleotides, the CDR3 is TGTGCCAGCAGTTCTCAGGGTCTACAGGCTGAAGCTTTCTTT. Residues: CASSSQGLQAEAFF.

The genes are TRBV6-5 and TRBJ1-2, with 9 bases fitting TRBD1. CDR3 length equals 15 residues. Germline V gives CDR1 MNHEY, CDR2 SVGAGI. The trim removed 5 bases at V and 8 bases at J, leaving 12 bases unmatched. CDR3 bases: TGTGCCAGCAGTATACCGGGACAGGGAGGCGGCGGCTACACCTTC. It codes for CASSIPGQGGGGYTF.

This clone was seen only a few times. This sequence joins TRBV5-4 and TRBJ2-1, with TRBD1 matching over 7 bases. The V gene end was trimmed by 5 bases and the J gene end by 3 bases; junction bases not matched to a gene: 2. The germline gives CDR1 SGHNT, CDR2 YYREEE (reference sequence). This CDR3 has 13 residues. The CDR3 here is CASSRDSYNEQFF. DNA of the CDR3: TGTGCCAGCAGTCGGGACAGCTACAATGAGCAGTTCTTC.

This clone appeared once. This chain uses TRBV10-2 with TRBJ2-1; D unclear. Germline V gene lookup returns CDR1 WSHSY and CDR2 SAAADI. The CDR3 sequence is 15 residues long. Trimming left V 3 bases short and J 3 bases short, with 12 bases between. The CDR3 region has the DNA TGCGCCAGCAGTGATCCCGCGCGCTTCTACAATGAGCAGTTCTTC. Encoded protein: CASSDPARFYNEQFF.

This sequence joins TRBV18 and TRBJ1-2; perhaps TRBD1 as D (5 bases). From germline, CDR1 is KGHSH and CDR2 LQKENI. The CDR3 has 15 residues. The V end was cut by 1 base, the J end by 3 bases, with 12 bases between. CDR3 bases: TGTGCCAGCTCACCACAGTCCAGGGATCACTATGGCTACACCTTC. Amino acid sequence: CASSPQSRDHYGYTF.

This clone occurred a few times. The chain carries TRBV2 and TRBJ2-3; no definite D call. The CDR3 extends over 16 amino acids. V lost 3 bases and J 0 bases, leaving 13 bases between the germline ends. The germline V gene has CDR1 SNHLY and CDR2 FYNNEI. The CDR3 DNA follows: TGTGCCAGCAGTGAGGAGTCAACAGTTAGCACAGATACGCAGTATTTT. Translation: CASSEESTVSTDTQYF.